Given below is one T cell receptor beta chain in context. Its antigen is not identified. These data come from a study of cytomegalovirus exposure and HLA in healthy donors. The PCR contained 60 Vbeta and 13 Jbeta primers. Sequencing used immunoSEQ multiplex PCR; TCRdb keeps in-frame clones, though not all of them. Its listing shows 40,000 to 45,000 clones. The study, taken as a whole, reports: Some V segments could not be told apart, so they were left out, TRBV6-2 and TRBV6-3 among them.

The V gene lost 4 bases and the J gene lost 5 bases, with 15 bases spanning the gap. The CDR3 has 15 residues. Germline V CDR1 and CDR2: MDHEN, SYDVKM. The specimen sequenced was PBMCs. The gene calls are TRBV28 and TRBJ1-5; a weak D match, TRBD1 (5 bases). The TCR was taken from a woman aged 25 to 39 in good health and CMV-seronegative. DNA for the CDR3: TGTGCCAGCAGTTCAGGGTCGGGGGTGCATCAGCCCCAGCATTTT. Its protein product is CASSSGSGVHQPQHF.